This T cell receptor (beta chain) was sequenced for a study of blood T cell repertoires in COVID-19. Overall study: Material from acute and convalescent COVID-19 was sourced from the United States, Italy and Spain. In each case, the material was cDNA or gDNA derived from T cells, B-cell-depleted T cells, or PBMCs.

Trimming took 7 bases from V and 4 from J; bases not matched to a gene: 10. CDR3 length: 15 residues. Germline lookup yields CDR1 SEHNR and CDR2 FQNEAQ (reference sequence). Study processing details: Reference gene primer amplification gave nucleated cell count estimates. Here immunoSEQ multiplex PCR was the method, and the copy in TCRdb shows in-frame clones only, minus some. The V and J calls and clone size come from that table; D and trimming were worked out from the DNA. Among 15,000 to 20,000 clones listed, around 88% were seen once. Sequencing was done on a sample of peripheral blood. The chain joins TRBV7-9 to TRBJ2-3; 8 nucleotides agree with TRBD2. This receptor was taken from a human donor in a cohort sampled during active COVID-19. CDR3 protein: CASTRRGAGADTQYF. The CDR3 nucleotides are TGTGCCAGCACCCGCCGAGGAGCGGGAGCAGATACGCAGTATTTT.